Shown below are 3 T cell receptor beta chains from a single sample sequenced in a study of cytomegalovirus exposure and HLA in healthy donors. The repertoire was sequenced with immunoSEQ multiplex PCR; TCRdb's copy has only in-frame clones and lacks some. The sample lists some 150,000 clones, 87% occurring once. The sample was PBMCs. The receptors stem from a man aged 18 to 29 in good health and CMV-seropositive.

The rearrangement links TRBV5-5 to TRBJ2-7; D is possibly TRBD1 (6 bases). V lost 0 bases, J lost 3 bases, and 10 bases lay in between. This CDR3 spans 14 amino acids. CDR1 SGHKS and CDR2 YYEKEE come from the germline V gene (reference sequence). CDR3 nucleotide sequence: TGTGCCAGCAGCTTGGGAGACAGGATCTACGAGCAGTACTTC. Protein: CASSLGDRIYEQYF.

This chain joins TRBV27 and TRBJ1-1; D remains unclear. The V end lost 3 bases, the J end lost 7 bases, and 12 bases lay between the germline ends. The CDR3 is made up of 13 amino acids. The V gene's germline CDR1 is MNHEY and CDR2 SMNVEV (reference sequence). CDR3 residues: CASSFGSSNEAFF. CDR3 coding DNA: TGTGCCAGCAGTTTTGGTAGCTCTAATGAAGCTTTCTTT.

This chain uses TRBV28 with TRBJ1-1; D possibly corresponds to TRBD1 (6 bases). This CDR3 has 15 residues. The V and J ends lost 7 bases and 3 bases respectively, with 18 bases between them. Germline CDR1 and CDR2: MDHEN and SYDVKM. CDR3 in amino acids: CASTPDQGSYTEAFF. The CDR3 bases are TGTGCCAGCACCCCTGACCAGGGGTCGTACACTGAAGCTTTCTTT.